This record covers a single T cell receptor (beta chain). No antigen is known for it. A far bigger clonotype differs at one base, so this is likely a read error. Amplification used 60 Vbeta primers and 13 Jbeta primers. Here immunoSEQ multiplex PCR was the method, and the copy in TCRdb shows in-frame clones only, minus some. The sample shows around 130,000 clones, about 74% of them seen only once. This sample was taken from a study of cytomegalovirus exposure and HLA in healthy donors. General study results and limits: The study put around 180 TCR beta chains on its list as cytomegalovirus-associated. For TCR beta chains, V- and J-gene trimming was later linked to a missense DCLRE1C variant. Based on reports, TCR beta sequences accurately predicted HLA-A and HLA-B alleles for most subjects.

Input material: PBMCs. This receptor was obtained from a woman aged 50 to 65 in good health and CMV-seropositive.

This CDR3 reads CASSSRTGVNHEQYF. CDR3 coding DNA: TGTGCCAGCAGCTCCCGGACAGGGGTTAATCACGAGCAGTACTTC. The chain couples TRBV5-6 to TRBJ2-7, with TRBD1 matching 9 bases. The junction had 9 bases not matched to a gene; V was cut back by 3 bases and J by 5 bases. Germline V CDR1 and CDR2: SGHDT, YYEEEE. The CDR3 has 15 amino acids.